The rows below give T cell receptor beta chains drawn from one sample of a study of shared clonotypes between healthy human individuals. Clones were read by immunoSEQ multiplex PCR, and TCRdb kept only the in-frame ones, dropping some. The sample shows around 510,000 clones, 95% to 97% of them seen only once. The sample was naive CD4+ T cells sorted from blood. The receptors shown here come from a woman under 40 in good health. CDR3s include the opening cysteine and the closing phenylalanine or tryptophan. The D gene is left open where the match is weak. Size values are once, few and many counts, or a class for expanded clones, and some rows have none.

d_call clone_size j_call v_call cdr3_nt cdr3_aa
NA NA TRBJ1-1 TRBV19 TGTGCCAGTAGTCAGACCGTCCCGGTTGAAGCTTTCTTT CASSQTVPVEAFF
NA NA TRBJ2-5 TRBV18 TGTGCCAGCTCACCTGGGGAGGAGACCCAGTACTTC CASSPGEETQYF
NA NA TRBJ1-2 TRBV5-1 TGCGCCAGCAGTTACAGGGAGTCAAGGGGCTACACCTTC CASSYRESRGYTF
TRBD2 NA TRBJ2-2 TRBV27 TGTGCCAGCAGTTCCAGGGCGACTAGCTTGGGCACCGGGGAGCTGTTTTTT CASSSRATSLGTGELFF
TRBD1 NA TRBJ1-1 TRBV18 TGTGCCAGCTCACCCGACAGGGGTAGGGCTGAAGCTTTCTTT CASSPDRGRAEAFF
TRBD1 NA TRBJ2-7 TRBV25-1 TGTGCCAGCAAAGGGGGACAGGGGCTTTTCGAGCAGTACTTC CASKGGQGLFEQYF
TRBD1 NA TRBJ2-7 TRBV29-1 TGCAGCGTTGATCCTACCGGGACAGGTGGCGAGCAGTACTTC CSVDPTGTGGEQYF
NA NA TRBJ2-2 TRBV27 TGTGCCAGCACTCGACGGGGGAACACCGGGGAGCTGTTTTTT CASTRRGNTGELFF
NA NA TRBJ1-5 TRBV7-9 TGTGCCAGCAGCTTAGGGGGGTCTCAGCCCCAGCATTTT CASSLGGSQPQHF
TRBD1 NA TRBJ2-7 TRBV10-2 TGCGCCAGCAGGAGTCGGACAGGGAACTCGGGTTCGGCTGAACACGAGCAGTACTTC CASRSRTGNSGSAEHEQYF
TRBD1 NA TRBJ2-7 TRBV5-1 TGCGCCAGCAGCCCTATGTGGGGGACAGGGGGACACGAGCAGTACTTC CASSPMWGTGGHEQYF
NA NA TRBJ2-7 TRBV7-6 TGTGCCAGCAGCTTAGCTTCGGGTAGGGACGAGCAGTACTTC CASSLASGRDEQYF
TRBD1 NA TRBJ1-6 TRBV7-8 TGTGCCAGCAGAACGGGGGGACAGGGCTCACCCCTCCACTTT CASRTGGQGSPLHF
NA NA TRBJ2-7 TRBV28 TGTGCCAGCAGTTTTATCAGGGCTGGCCACGAGCAGTACTTC CASSFIRAGHEQYF
NA once TRBJ1-2 TRBV28 TGTGCCAGCAATCGAAACAGACATGGCTACACCTTC CASNRNRHGYTF
NA NA TRBJ2-3 TRBV7-9 TGTGCCAGCAGCACTACAGGGTCGGATACGCAGTATTTT CASSTTGSDTQYF
NA NA TRBJ1-1 TRBV2 TGTGCCAGCAGTGAGGGACCGACTGGAGGTGAAGCTTTCTTT CASSEGPTGGEAFF
NA NA TRBJ2-1 TRBV9 TGTGCCAGCAGCGTAGACAATGAGCAGTTCTTC CASSVDNEQFF